This T cell receptor beta chain was profiled in a study of blood T cell repertoires in COVID-19. Overall study: Collection of acute and convalescent COVID-19 samples took place in the United States, Italy and Spain. T cells, B-cell-depleted T cells, or PBMCs provided the cDNA or gDNA that served as material.

Under the authors' procedure: The assay estimated nucleated cells by amplifying reference gene primers. Sequencing used immunoSEQ multiplex PCR; TCRdb keeps in-frame clones, though not all of them. For V, J and clone size, that table is used; D and trimming come from the DNA. The sample shows approximately 120,000 clones, more than 80% of them seen only once. Trimming cost V 2 bases and J 0 bases, with 8 bases left between them. The CDR3 runs to 15 residues. CDR1 and CDR2 from the germline V gene are SNHLY and FYNNEI. This TCR derives from a human donor in a cohort sampled during active COVID-19. This rearrangement joins TRBV2 to TRBJ2-1; weak D call: TRBD1 (6 bases). Material: peripheral blood. CDR3 nucleotides: TGTGCCAGCAGTGAAACGACAGGCTCCTACAATGAGCAGTTCTTC. This translates into CASSETTGSYNEQFF.